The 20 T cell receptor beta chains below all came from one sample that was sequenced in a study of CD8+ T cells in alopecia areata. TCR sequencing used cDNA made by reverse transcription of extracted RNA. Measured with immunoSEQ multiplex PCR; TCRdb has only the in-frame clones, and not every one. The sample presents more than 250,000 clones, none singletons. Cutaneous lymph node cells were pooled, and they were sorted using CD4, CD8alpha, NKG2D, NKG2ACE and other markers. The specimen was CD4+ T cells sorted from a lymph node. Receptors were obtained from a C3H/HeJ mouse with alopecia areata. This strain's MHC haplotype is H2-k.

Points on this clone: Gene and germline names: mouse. The CDR3 DNA, read in part, is TGTGCCAGCAGTTCCCCCGGGGGGGCAGAA. Encoded protein: CASSSPGGAE. The whole CDR3 sequence reads CASSSPGGAETLYF. The gene calls are TRBV19 and TRBJ2-3; weak D call: TRBD2 (6 bases). From the germline J gene comes the end of the CDR3, since the read stops 4 residues before it. The CDR3 runs to 14 residues. V was clipped by 4 bases and J by 3 bases, with 12 bases between them. Germline assignment: CDR1 FNHDT and CDR2 SITEND (reference sequence).

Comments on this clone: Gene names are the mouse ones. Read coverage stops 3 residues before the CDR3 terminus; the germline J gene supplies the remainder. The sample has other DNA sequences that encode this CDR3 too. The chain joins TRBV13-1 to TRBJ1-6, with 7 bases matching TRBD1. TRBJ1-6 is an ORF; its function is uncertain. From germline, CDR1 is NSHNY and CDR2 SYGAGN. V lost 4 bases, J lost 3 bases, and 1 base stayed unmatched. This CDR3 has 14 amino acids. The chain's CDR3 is CASSRDSYNSPLYF. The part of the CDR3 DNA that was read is TGTGCCAGCAGTCGGGACAGCTATAATTCGCCC.

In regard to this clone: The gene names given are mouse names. The CDR3 loop reads CASSRLGEDQDTQYF. CDR3 bases read: TGTGCTAGCAGTAGACTGGGGGAAGACCAAGAC. V and J are TRBV17 and TRBJ2-5; 7 bases match TRBD2. The read ends 4 residues shy of where the CDR3 ends; the end is completed using the germline J gene. Trimming cost V 2 bases and J 1 base; bases outside gene matches: 3. CDR1 is MNHDT, CDR2 YYDKIL, per germline. The CDR3 is 15 amino acids.

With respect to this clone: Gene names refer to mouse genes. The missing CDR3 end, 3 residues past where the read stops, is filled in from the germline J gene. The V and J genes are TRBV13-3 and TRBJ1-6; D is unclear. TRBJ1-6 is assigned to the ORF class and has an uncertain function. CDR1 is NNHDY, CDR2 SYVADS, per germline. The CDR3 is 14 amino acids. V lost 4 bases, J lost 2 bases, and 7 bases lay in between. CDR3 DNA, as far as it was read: TGTGCCAGCAGTTTGACACCCTATAATTCGCCC. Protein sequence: CASSLTPYNSP. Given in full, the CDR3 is CASSLTPYNSPLYF.

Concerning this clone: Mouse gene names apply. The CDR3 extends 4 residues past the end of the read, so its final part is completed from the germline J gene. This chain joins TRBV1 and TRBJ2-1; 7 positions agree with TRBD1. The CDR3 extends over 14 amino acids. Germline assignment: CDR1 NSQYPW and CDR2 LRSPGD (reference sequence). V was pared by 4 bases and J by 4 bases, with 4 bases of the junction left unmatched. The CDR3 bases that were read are TGCACCTGCAGTGGGGGACAGAAATATGCT. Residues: CTCSGGQKYA. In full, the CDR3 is CTCSGGQKYAEQFF.

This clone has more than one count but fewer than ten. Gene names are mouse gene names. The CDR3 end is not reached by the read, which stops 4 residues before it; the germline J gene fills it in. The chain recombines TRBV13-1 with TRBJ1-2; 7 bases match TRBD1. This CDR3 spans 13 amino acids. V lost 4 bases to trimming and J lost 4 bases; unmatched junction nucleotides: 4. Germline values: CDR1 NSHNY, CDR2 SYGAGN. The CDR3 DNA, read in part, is TGTGCCAGCAGTTATGACAGGGTCTCC. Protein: CASSYDRVS. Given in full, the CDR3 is CASSYDRVSDYTF.

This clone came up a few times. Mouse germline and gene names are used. The CDR3 bases that were read are TGTGCCAGCAGCCCCGGAGGGGACCAAGAC. Protein: CASSPGGDQD. The entire CDR3 is CASSPGGDQDTQYF. The gene calls are TRBV5 and TRBJ2-5; perhaps TRBD1 as D (5 bases). The read gets to within 4 residues of the CDR3 end, and the germline J gene fills in the rest. The length of the CDR3 is 14 residues. Trimming shortened V by 4 bases and J by 1 base, and 9 bases separated the two germline ends. CDR1 LGHNA and CDR2 YNLKQL come from the germline V gene (reference sequence).

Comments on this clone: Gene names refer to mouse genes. CDR3 in amino acids: CASSPPRDWGGYAEQFF. The DNA read from the CDR3 is TGTGCCAGCAGCCCCCCCCGGGACTGGGGGGGCTATGCT. V gene TRBV5 combines with J gene TRBJ2-1; 13 positions match TRBD2. The read falls 4 residues short of the CDR3 end, and the missing part is taken from the germline J gene. CDR1 is LGHNA, CDR2 YNLKQL, per germline (reference sequence). The ends lost 4 bases at V and 3 bases at J; junction bases unmatched: 6. The CDR3 length is 17 residues.

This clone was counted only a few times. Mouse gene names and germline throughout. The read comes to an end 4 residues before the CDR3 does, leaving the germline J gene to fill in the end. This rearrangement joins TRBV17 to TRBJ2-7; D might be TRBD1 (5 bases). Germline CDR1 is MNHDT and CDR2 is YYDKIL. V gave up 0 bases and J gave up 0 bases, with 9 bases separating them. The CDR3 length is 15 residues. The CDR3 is CASSRDRESSYEQYF. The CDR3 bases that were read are TGTGCTAGCAGTAGAGACAGGGAAAGCTCCTAT.

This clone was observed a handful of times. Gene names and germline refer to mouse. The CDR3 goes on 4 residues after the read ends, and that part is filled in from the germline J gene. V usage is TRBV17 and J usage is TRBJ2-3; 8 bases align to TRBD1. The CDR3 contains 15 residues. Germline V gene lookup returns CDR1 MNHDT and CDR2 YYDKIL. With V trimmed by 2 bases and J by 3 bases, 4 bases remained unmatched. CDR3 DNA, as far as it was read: TGTGCTAGCAGTAGACAGGGGGCGCCGGCAGAA. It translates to CASSRQGAPAE. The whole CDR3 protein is CASSRQGAPAETLYF.

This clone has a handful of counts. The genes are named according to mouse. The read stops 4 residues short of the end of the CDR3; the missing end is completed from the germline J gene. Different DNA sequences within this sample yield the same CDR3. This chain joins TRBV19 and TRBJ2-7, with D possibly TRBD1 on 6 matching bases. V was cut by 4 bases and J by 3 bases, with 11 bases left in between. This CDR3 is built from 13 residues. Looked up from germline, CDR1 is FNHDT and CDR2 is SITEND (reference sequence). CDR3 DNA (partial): TGTGCCAGCAGTCCCCGGGACAACTAT. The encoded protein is CASSPRDNY. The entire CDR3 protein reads CASSPRDNYEQYF.

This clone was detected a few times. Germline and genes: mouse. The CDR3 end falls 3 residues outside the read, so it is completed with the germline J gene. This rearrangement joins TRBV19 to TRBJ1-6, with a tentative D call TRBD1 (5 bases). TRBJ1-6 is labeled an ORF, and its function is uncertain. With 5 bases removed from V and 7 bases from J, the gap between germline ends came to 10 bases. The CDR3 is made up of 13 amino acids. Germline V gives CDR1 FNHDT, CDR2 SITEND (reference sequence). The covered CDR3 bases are TGTGCCAGCAGATCCGGGGGGAATTCGCCC. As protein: CASRSGGNSP. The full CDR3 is CASRSGGNSPLYF.

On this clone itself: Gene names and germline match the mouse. The CDR3 DNA, read in part, is TGTGCCAGCAGTGCGTGGGACTGGGGAAACCAAGAC. Protein: CASSAWDWGNQD. The entire CDR3 is CASSAWDWGNQDTQYF. The chain joins TRBV13-3 to TRBJ2-5, with TRBD2 matching over 10 bases. The CDR3 extends 4 residues past the end of the read, so its final part is completed from the germline J gene. CDR1 NNHDY and CDR2 SYVADS come from the germline V gene. Unmatched junction bases numbered 4, after V lost 3 bases and J lost 0 bases. The CDR3 sequence is 16 residues long.

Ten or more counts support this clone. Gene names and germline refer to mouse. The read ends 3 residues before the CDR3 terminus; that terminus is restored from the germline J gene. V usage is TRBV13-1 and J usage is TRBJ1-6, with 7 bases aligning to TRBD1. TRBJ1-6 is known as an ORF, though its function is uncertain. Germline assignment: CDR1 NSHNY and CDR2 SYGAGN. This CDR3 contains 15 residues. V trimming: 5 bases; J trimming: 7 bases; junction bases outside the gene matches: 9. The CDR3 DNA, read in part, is TGTGCCAGCAGCCGAGAGGGGGCCGGGAATTCGCCC. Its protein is CASSREGAGNSP. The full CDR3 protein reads CASSREGAGNSPLYF.

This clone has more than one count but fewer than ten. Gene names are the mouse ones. This CDR3 reads CASGDLGRAEQFF. The part of the CDR3 DNA that was read is TGTGCCAGCGGTGATTTGGGGAGGGCT. This sequence joins TRBV13-2 and TRBJ2-1; TRBD2 is a possible D gene (5 bases). The read ends 4 residues early relative to the CDR3; the germline J gene fills the gap. The germline CDR1 and CDR2 sequences are NNHNN and SYGAGS (reference sequence). CDR3 length: 13 residues.

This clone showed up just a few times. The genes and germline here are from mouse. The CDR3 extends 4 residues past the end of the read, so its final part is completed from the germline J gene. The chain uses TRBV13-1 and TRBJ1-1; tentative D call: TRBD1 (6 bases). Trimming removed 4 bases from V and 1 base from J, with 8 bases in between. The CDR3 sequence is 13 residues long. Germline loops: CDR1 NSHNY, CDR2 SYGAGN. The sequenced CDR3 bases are TGTGCCAGCAGTCCCAGGGGGAACACA. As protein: CASSPRGNT. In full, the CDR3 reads CASSPRGNTEVFF.

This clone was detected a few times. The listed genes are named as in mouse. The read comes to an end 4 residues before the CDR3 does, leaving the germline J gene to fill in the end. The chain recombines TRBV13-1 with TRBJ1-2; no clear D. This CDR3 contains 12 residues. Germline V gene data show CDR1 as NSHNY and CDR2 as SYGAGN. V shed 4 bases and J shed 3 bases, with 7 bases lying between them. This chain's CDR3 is CASSLRDSDYTF. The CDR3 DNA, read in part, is TGTGCCAGCAGTTTGAGGGACTCC.

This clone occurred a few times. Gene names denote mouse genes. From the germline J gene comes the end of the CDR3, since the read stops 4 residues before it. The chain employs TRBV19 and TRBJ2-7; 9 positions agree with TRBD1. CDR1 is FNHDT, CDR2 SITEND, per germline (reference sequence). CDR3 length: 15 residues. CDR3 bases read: TGTGCCAGCAGTGTTACCGGGACAGGGATTCAT. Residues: CASSVTGTGIH. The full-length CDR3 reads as CASSVTGTGIHEQYF.

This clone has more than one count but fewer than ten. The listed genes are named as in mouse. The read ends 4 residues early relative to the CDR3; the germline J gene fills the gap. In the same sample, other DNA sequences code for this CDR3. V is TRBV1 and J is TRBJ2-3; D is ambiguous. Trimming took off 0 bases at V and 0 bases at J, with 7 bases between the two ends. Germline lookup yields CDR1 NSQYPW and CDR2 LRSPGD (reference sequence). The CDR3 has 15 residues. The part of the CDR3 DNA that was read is TGCACCTGCAGTGCAGATCGAGGGAGTGCAGAA. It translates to CTCSADRGSAE. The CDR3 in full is CTCSADRGSAETLYF.

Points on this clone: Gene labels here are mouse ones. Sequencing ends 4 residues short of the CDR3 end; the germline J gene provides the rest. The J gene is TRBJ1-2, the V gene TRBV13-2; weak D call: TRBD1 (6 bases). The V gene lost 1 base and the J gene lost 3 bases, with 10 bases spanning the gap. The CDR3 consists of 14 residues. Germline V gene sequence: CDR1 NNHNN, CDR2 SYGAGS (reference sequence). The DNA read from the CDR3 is TGTGCCAGCGGTGATTACAGGGCCGACTCC. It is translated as CASGDYRADS. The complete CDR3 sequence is CASGDYRADSDYTF.